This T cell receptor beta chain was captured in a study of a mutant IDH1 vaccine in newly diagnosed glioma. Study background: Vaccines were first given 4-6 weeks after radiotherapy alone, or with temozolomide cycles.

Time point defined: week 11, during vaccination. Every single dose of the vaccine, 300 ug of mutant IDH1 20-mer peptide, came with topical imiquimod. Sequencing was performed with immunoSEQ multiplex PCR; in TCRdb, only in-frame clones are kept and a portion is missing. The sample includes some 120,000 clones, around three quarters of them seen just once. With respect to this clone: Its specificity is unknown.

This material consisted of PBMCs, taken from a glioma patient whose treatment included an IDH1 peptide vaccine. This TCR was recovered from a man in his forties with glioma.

For the CDR3, the DNA is TGTGCCAGCAGCTTAGGTGGAGGGGGCTGGAATGAGCAGTTCTTC. Its protein product is CASSLGGGGWNEQFF. The chain joins TRBV7-9 to TRBJ2-1, with D possibly TRBD1 on 7 matching bases. The CDR3 extends over 15 amino acids. The germline V and J ends were trimmed by 1 base and 7 bases, with 14 bases remaining between them. In germline, CDR1 is SEHNR, CDR2 FQNEAQ (reference sequence).